This entry features one T cell receptor beta chain sequence. The target of this receptor is not known. Per-base qualities were not stored, and no clone one base away is much larger. As encoded in the germline V gene, CDR1 is SGHRS while CDR2 is YFSETQ. V trim: 2 bases; J trim: 0 bases; unmatched bases: 7. CDR3 length: 17 amino acids, cysteine to phenylalanine. Just the 51-base CDR3 DNA is kept, in frame starting at base 1. The library was made by RT-PCR. Sequenced on an Illumina HiSeq 2500. TCRdb took the public reads, trimmed them with fastp at Q25, ran MiXCR for clone calling and kept in-frame beta chains. Rows with one shared CDR3 protein collapse into an entry with the most common genes and DNA. The sample includes around 650,000 distinct CDR3 sequences, with about 15% observed a single time. The ten largest clones represent around a tenth of the sample. This specimen belongs to a study of response to subunit inactivated influenza vaccine (dated by TCRdb to the late 2010s). For context, the study as a whole: Deep quantitative profiling of the T cell receptor repertoire was used in the study to follow responses to a trivalent subunit inactivated influenza vaccine. The full study reports these points: The authors suggested that each seasonal influenza vaccination may recruit only a limited number of new T cells.

The sample here was PBMCs from blood, taken roughly 12 days after vaccination. The rearrangement combines TRBV5-1 with TRBJ2-1; 8 junctional bases match TRBD2. The receptor was derived from a man aged 50-59 years who received an inactivated influenza vaccine. Donor details come from another sample of the same person, matched by shared clones. The CDR3 region reads CASSFGGGSPSYNEQFF. Here is the DNA: TGCGCCAGCAGCTTCGGCGGGGGGTCCCCCTCCTACAATGAGCAGTTCTTC.